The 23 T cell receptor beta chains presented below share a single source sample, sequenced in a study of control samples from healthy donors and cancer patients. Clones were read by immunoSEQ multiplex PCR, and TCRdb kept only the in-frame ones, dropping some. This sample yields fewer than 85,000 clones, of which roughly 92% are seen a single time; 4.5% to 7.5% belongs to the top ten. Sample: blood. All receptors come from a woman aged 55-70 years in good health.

The CDR3 sequence is CASSQDGLAGTDTQYF. The CDR3 DNA reads TGTGCCAGCAGCCAAGATGGTCTAGCGGGCACAGATACGCAGTATTTT. The chain uses TRBV4-2 and TRBJ2-3, with TRBD2 matching over 7 bases. This CDR3 has 16 residues. Trimming took 0 bases from V and 1 from J; bases not matched to a gene: 4. CDR1 LGHNA and CDR2 YNFKEQ come from the germline V gene.

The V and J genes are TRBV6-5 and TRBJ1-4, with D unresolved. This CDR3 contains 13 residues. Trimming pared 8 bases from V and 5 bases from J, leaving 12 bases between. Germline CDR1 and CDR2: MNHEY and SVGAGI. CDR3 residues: CASSARANEKLFF. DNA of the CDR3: TGTGCCAGCTCCGCCAGAGCGAATGAAAAACTGTTTTTT.

Here the CDR3 DNA reads TGTGCCAGCAGTGTAGGAGAAACCGGGGAGCTGTTTTTT. This gives the protein CASSVGETGELFF. The chain combines TRBV2 with TRBJ2-2; unclear D gene. Trimming shortened V by 4 bases and J by 5 bases, and 8 bases separated the two germline ends. The germline V gene encodes CDR1 SNHLY and CDR2 FYNNEI. The CDR3 consists of 13 residues.

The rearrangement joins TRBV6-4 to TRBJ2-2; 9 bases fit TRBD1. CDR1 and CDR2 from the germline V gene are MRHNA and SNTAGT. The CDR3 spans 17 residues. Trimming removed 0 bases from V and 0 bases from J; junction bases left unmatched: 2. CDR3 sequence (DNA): TGTGCCAGCAGTGACTCTTGGGACAGGGCGAACACCGGGGAGCTGTTTTTT. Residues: CASSDSWDRANTGELFF.

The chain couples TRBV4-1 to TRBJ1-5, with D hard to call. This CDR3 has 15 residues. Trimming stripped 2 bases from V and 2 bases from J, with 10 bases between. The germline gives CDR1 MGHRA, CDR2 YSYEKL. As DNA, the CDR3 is TGCGCCAGCAGCCAAACGGAGGGCGGCAATCAGCCCCAGCATTTT. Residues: CASSQTEGGNQPQHF.

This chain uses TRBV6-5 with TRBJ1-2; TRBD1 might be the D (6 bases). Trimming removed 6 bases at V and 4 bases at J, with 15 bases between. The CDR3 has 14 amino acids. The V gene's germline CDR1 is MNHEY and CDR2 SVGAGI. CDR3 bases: TGTGCCAGCAGAAGAGACAGGAGCTTCTATGGCTACACCTTC. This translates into CASRRDRSFYGYTF.

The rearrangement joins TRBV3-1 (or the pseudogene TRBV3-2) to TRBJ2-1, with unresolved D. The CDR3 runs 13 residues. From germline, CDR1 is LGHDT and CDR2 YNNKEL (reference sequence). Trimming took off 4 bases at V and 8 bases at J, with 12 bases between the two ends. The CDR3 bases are TGTGCCAGCAGCCCTAGGCAGTTCGATGAGCAGTTCTTC. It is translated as CASSPRQFDEQFF.

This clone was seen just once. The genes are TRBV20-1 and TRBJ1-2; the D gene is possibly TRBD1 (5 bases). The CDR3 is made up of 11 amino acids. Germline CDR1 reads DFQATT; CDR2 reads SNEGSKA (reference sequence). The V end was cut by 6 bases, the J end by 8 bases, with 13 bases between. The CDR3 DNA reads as TGCAGTGCGAGGGACCTCTTAGGCTACACCTTC. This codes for CSARDLLGYTF.

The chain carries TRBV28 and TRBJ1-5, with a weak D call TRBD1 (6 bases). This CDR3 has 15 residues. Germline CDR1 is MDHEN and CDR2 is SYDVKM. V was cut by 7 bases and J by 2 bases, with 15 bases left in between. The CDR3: CASNDGGGGNQPQHF. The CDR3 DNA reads TGTGCCAGCAACGATGGCGGGGGCGGCAATCAGCCCCAGCATTTT.

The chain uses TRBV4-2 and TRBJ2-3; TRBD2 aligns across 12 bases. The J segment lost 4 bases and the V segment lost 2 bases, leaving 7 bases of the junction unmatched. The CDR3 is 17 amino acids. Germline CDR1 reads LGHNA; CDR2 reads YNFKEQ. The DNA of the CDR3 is TGTGCCAGCAGCCAACGAGCTAGCGGGAGGGCCGCAGATACGCAGTATTTT. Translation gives CASSQRASGRAADTQYF.

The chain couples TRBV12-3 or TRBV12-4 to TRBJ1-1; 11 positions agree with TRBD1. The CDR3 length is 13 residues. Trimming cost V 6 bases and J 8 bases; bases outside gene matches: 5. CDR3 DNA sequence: TGTGCCAGCAGGCTGGACAGGGGGCAGGAAGCTTTCTTT. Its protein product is CASRLDRGQEAFF.

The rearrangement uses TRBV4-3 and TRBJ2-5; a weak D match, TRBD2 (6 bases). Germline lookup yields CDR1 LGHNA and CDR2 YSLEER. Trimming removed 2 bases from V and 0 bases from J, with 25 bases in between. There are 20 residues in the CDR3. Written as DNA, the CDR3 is TGCGCCAGCAGCCAACGACCCCCTGGGCAGGCGGAGGGGTACCAAGAGACCCAGTACTTC. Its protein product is CASSQRPPGQAEGYQETQYF.

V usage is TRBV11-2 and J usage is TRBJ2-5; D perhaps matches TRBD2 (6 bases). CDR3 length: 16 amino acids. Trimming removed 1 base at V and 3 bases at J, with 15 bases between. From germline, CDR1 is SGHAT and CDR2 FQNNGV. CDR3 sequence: CASSLVGSLAKETQYF. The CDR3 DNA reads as TGTGCCAGCAGCTTAGTTGGTAGTCTAGCGAAAGAGACCCAGTACTTC.

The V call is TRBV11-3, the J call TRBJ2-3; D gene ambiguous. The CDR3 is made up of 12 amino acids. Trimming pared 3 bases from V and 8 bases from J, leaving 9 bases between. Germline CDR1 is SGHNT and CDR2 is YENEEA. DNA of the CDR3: TGTGCCAGCAGCTTCTCCGCCGGTACGCAGTATTTT. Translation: CASSFSAGTQYF.

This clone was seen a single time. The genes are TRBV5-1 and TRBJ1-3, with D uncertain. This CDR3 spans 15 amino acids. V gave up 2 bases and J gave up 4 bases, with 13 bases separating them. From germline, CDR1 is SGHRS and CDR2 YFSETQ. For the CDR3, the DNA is TGCGCCAGCAGCTTAGCCCACTCGGGGGGAAACACCATATATTTT. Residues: CASSLAHSGGNTIYF.

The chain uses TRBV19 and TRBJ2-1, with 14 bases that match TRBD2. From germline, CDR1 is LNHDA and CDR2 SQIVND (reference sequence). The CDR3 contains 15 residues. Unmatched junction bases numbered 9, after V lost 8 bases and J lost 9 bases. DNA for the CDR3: TGTGCCAGTTCCGGGACTAGCGGGAGTTGGAGTGAGCAGTTCTTC. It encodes CASSGTSGSWSEQFF.

This chain's CDR3 is CASSEQGQGNEKLFF. The CDR3 DNA is TGTGCCAGTAGCGAGCAGGGGCAGGGTAATGAAAAACTGTTTTTT. The chain carries TRBV19 and TRBJ1-4; tentatively, D is TRBD1 (6 bases). V gave up 6 bases and J gave up 4 bases, with 15 bases separating them. This CDR3 is 15 amino acids long. Germline V gene lookup returns CDR1 LNHDA and CDR2 SQIVND (reference sequence).

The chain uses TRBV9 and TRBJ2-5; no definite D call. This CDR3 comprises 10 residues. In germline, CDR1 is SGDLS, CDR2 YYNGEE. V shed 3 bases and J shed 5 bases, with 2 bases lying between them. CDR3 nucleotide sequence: TGTGCCAGCAGCGGGGAGACCCAGTACTTC. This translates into CASSGETQYF.

CDR3: CASRENEKLFF. DNA of the CDR3: TGTGCCAGCAGAGAAAACGAAAAACTGTTTTTT. The chain recombines TRBV12-3 or TRBV12-4 with TRBJ1-4; D not certain. V was clipped by 6 bases and J by 8 bases, with 7 bases between them. The CDR3 totals 11 residues.

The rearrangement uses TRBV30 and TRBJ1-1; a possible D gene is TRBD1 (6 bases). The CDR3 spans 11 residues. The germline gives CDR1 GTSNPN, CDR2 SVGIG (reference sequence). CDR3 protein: CAYGQTTEAFF. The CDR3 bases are TGTGCTTATGGACAGACCACTGAAGCTTTCTTT.

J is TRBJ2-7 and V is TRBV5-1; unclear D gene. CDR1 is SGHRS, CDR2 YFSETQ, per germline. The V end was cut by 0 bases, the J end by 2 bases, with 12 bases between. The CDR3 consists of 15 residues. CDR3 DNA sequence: TGCGCCAGCAGCTTGGCTCCAGGTCCTACCTACGAGCAGTACTTC. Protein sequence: CASSLAPGPTYEQYF.

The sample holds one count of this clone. The CDR3, as DNA: TGTGCCACCAGGGACACTGAAGCTTTCTTT. Encoded protein: CATRDTEAFF. The chain is built from TRBV28 and TRBJ1-1; weak D call: TRBD1 (5 bases). This CDR3 is 10 amino acids long. Looked up from germline, CDR1 is MDHEN and CDR2 is SYDVKM. Trimming pared 10 bases from V and 3 bases from J, leaving 6 bases between.

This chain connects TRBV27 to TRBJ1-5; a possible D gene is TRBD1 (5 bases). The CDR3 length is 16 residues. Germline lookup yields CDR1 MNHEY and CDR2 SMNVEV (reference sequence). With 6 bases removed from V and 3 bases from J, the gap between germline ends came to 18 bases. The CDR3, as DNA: TGTGCCAGCAGACCTACCGGGACCCCTAACAATCAGCCCCAGCATTTT. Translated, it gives CASRPTGTPNNQPQHF.